This TCR beta chain appears in the sequencing data of a study of early T cells in non-severe SARS-CoV-2 infection. The wider study: Bulk RNA isolated from unsorted whole blood underwent sequencing; chains were not paired.

TCRdb re-called the 5' RACE reads through MiXCR, storing one row per CDR3 protein. The table lists about 71,000 distinct CDR3 sequences, 9.5% to 15% of them singletons. Study-wide results and limits: VDJdb matches were skewed toward anti-spike CD8 T cell responses.

With 0 bases clipped from V and 7 bases from J, the junction kept 5 bases outside the gene matches. Germline assignment: CDR1 SGHTA and CDR2 FQGNSA. The CDR3 totals 16 residues. This clonotype was seen only a few times. Its matching antigen is unknown. Sample: whole blood, taken at baseline. The clonotype originates from an adult who was a healthcare worker with PCR-confirmed SARS-CoV-2 infection or an uninfected control (not recorded which). This rearrangement joins TRBV7-2 to TRBJ2-2; 10 positions match TRBD2. CDR3 region: CASSLALGLASGELFF. CDR3 bases: TGTGCCAGCAGCTTAGCATTGGGACTAGCGAGCGGGGAGCTGTTTTTT.